This T cell receptor (beta chain) was observed in a study of response to subunit inactivated influenza vaccine. In TCRdb, the RT-PCR reads were re-called with MiXCR into one record per CDR3 protein. The sample includes about 500,000 distinct CDR3 sequences, approximately 15% seen only once; the top ten take 3%. This CDR3 has 16 residues. Looked up from germline, CDR1 is SGHDN and CDR2 is FVKESK. V was clipped by 1 base and J by 5 bases, with 17 bases between them. General study points: It was suggested by the authors that few new T cells are recruited by each seasonal influenza vaccination.

Of note for this clonotype: Its cognate antigen is unknown.

This TCR was recovered from a man between 50 and 75 years old who received an inactivated influenza vaccine. The starting material was CD4+ T cells sorted from PBMCs, obtained 23 months after vaccination. This chain links TRBV14 with TRBJ1-2, with D possibly matching TRBD1 (6 bases). This CDR3 reads CASSQGGGRGFYGYTF. CDR3 nucleotides: TGTGCCAGCAGCCAAGGTGGCGGCAGGGGATTTTATGGCTACACCTTC.